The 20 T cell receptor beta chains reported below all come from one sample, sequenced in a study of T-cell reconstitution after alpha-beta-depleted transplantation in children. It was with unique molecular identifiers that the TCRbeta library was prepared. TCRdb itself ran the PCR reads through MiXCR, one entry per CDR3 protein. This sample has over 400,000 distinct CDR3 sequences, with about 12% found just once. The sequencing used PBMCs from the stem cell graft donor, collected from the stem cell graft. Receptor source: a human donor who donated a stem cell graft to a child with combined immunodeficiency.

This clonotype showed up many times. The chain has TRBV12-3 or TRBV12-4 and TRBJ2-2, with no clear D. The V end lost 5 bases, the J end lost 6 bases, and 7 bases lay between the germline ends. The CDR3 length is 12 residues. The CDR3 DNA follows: TGTGCCAGCAGTGTGTGGCCCGGGGAGCTGTTTTTT. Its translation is CASSVWPGELFF.

The CDR3 loop is CASSYSSYGGGYTQYF. The CDR3, as DNA: TGTGCCAGCAGTTACTCTTCGTACGGGGGGGGTTATACGCAGTATTTT. This chain uses TRBV6-5 with TRBJ2-3; 8 bases map to TRBD2. CDR3 size: 16 residues. Trimming took 0 bases from V and 7 from J; bases not matched to a gene: 9. CDR1 MNHEY and CDR2 SVGAGI come from the germline V gene.

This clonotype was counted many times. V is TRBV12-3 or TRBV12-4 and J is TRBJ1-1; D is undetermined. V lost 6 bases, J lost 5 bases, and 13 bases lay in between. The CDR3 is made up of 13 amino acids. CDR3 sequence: CASRTPQETEAFF. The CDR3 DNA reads TGTGCCAGCAGAACCCCTCAGGAGACTGAAGCTTTCTTT.

CDR3 amino acids: CASSYSGTGGRDSPLHF. The CDR3 coding sequence is TGTGCCAGCAGTTACTCGGGGACAGGGGGCCGGGATTCACCCCTCCACTTT. This chain connects TRBV6-5 to TRBJ1-6, with 12 bases aligning to TRBD1. The CDR3 has 17 residues. V dropped 0 bases and J dropped 8; count of bases not matched to a gene: 5. CDR1 MNHEY and CDR2 SVGAGI come from the germline V gene.

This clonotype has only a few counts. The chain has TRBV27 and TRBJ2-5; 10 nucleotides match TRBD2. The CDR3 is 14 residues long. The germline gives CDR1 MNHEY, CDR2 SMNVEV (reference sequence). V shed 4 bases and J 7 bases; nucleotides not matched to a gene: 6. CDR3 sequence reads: CASSWAAGGSTQYF. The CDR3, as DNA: TGTGCCAGCAGTTGGGCAGCGGGGGGGTCGACCCAGTACTTC.

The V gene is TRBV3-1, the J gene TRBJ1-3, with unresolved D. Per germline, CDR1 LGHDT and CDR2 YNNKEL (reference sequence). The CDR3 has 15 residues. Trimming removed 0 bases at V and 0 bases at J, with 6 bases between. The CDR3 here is CASSQDQSSGNTIYF. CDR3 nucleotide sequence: TGTGCCAGCAGCCAAGATCAGAGCTCTGGAAACACCATATATTTT.

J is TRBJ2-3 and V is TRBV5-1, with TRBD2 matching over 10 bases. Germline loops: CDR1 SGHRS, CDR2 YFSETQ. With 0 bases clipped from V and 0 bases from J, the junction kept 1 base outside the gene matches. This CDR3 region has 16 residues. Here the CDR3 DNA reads TGCGCCAGCAGCTTGGAACTAGCGGGGAGCACAGATACGCAGTATTTT. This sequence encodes CASSLELAGSTDTQYF. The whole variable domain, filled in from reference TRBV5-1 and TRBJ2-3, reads KAGVTQTPRYLIKTRGQQVTLSCSPISGHRSVSWYQQTPGQGLQFLFEYFSETQRNKGNFPGRFSGRQFSNSRSEMNVSTLELGDSALYLCASSLELAGSTDTQYFGPGTRLTVL.

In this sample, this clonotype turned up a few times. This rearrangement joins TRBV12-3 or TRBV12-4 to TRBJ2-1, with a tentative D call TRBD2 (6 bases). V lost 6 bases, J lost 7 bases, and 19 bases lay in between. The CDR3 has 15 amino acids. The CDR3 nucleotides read TGTGCCAGCAGCCGAAATCGGGGGAAGGGGAATGAGCAGTTCTTC. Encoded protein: CASSRNRGKGNEQFF.

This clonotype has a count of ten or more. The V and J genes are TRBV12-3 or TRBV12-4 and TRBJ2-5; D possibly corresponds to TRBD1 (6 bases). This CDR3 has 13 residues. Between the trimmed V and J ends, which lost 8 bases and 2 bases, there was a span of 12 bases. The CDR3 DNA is TGTGCCAGCTCCACAGGGCTTCAAGAGACCCAGTACTTC. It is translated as CASSTGLQETQYF.

CDR3 sequence: CASRDGDTEAFF. Here the CDR3 DNA reads TGTGCCAGCAGGGACGGGGACACTGAAGCTTTCTTT. This sequence joins TRBV28 and TRBJ1-1; D call uncertain. Germline-derived CDR1 and CDR2 are MDHEN and SYDVKM. The CDR3 is 12 amino acids. Trimming took 6 bases from V and 3 from J, leaving 8 bases between them.

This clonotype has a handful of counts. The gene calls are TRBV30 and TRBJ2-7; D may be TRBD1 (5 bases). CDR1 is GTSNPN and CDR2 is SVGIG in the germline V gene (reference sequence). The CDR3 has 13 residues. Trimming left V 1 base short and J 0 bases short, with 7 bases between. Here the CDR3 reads CAWSGQHSYEQYF. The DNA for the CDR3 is TGTGCCTGGAGTGGACAGCACTCCTACGAGCAGTACTTC.

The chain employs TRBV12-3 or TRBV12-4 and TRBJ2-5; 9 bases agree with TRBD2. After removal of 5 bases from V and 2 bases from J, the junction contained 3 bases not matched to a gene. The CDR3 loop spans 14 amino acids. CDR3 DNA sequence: TGTGCCAGCAGTGTCCTAGCGGGGCAAGAGACCCAGTACTTC. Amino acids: CASSVLAGQETQYF.

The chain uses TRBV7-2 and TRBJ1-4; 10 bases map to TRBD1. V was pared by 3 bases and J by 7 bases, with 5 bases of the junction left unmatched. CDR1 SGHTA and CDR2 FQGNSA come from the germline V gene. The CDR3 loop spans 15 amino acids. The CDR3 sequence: CASSLSRDRGEKLFF. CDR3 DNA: TGTGCCAGCAGCTTGTCCCGGGACAGGGGTGAAAAACTGTTTTTT. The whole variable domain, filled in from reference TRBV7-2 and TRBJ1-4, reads GAGVSQSPSNKVTEKGKDVELRCDPISGHTALYWYRQSLGQGLEFLIYFQGNSAPDKSGLPSDRFSAERTGGSVSTLTIQRTQQEDSAVYLCASSLSRDRGEKLFFGSGTQLSVL.

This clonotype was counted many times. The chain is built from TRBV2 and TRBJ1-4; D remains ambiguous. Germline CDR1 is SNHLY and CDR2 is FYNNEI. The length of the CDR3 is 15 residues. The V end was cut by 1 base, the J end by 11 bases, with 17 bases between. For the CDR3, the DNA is TGTGCCAGCAGTGAAGGTACAGTGGGTACCGGGAAACTGTTTTTT. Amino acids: CASSEGTVGTGKLFF.

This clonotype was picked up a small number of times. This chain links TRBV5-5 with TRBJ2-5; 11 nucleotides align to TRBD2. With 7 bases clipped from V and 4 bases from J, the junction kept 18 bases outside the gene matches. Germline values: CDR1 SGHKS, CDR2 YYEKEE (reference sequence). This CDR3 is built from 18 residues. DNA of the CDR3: TGTGCCAGCGGATTAGGGGTGCTAGCGGGAGGATCGAGAGAGACCCAGTACTTC. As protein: CASGLGVLAGGSRETQYF.

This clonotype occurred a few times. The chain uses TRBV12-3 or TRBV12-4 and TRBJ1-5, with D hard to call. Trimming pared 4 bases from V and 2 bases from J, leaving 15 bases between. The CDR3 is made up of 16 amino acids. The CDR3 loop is CASSSRGVFGNQPQHF. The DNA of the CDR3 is TGTGCCAGCAGTTCTAGAGGTGTGTTCGGCAATCAGCCCCAGCATTTT.

The CDR3 loop reads CSARPRGWYQETQYF. The DNA for the CDR3 is TGCAGTGCTAGACCCCGGGGTTGGTACCAAGAGACCCAGTACTTC. This sequence joins TRBV20-1 and TRBJ2-5; D may be TRBD2 (5 bases). The V end lost 2 bases, the J end lost 0 bases, and 13 bases lay between the germline ends. Germline V CDR1 and CDR2: DFQATT, SNEGSKA (reference sequence). There are 15 residues in the CDR3.

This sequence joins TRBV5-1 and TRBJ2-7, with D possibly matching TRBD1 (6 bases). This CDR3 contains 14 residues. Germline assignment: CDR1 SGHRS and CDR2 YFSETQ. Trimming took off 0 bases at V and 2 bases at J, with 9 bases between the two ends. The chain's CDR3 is CASSLEDSPYEQYF. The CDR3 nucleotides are TGCGCCAGCAGCTTGGAGGACAGTCCCTACGAGCAGTACTTC.

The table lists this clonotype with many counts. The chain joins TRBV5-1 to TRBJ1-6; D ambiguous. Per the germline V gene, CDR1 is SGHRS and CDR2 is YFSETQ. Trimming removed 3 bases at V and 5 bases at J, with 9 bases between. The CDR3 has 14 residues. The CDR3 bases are TGCGCCAGCAGCTCCGACGGAAATAATTCACCCCTCCACTTT. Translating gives CASSSDGNNSPLHF.

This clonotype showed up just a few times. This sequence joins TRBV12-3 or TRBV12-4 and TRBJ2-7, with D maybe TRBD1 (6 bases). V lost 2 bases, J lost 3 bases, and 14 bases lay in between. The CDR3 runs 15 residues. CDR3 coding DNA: TGTGCCAGCAGTTTAAGGGCAGGGGTAATCTACGAGCAGTACTTC. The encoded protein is CASSLRAGVIYEQYF.